This T cell receptor beta chain was found in a study of blood T cell repertoires in COVID-19. Some clones are missing from TCRdb's copy, which holds only in-frame ones; the method was immunoSEQ multiplex PCR. Here the sample spans 110,000 or so clones, around nine tenths being singletons. V lost 3 bases, J lost 6 bases, and 11 bases lay in between. Germline V gene sequence: CDR1 LGHNA, CDR2 YNFKEQ. This CDR3 is built from 13 residues. The V call is TRBV4-2, the J call TRBJ1-2, with D tentatively TRBD1 (6 bases). The sequenced sample consisted of peripheral blood. The sequence derives from a woman in her 70s who had recovered from COVID-19. The CDR3 coding sequence is TGTGCCAGCAGCCAGGAGGACAGAGATGGCTACACCTTC. Residues: CASSQEDRDGYTF.